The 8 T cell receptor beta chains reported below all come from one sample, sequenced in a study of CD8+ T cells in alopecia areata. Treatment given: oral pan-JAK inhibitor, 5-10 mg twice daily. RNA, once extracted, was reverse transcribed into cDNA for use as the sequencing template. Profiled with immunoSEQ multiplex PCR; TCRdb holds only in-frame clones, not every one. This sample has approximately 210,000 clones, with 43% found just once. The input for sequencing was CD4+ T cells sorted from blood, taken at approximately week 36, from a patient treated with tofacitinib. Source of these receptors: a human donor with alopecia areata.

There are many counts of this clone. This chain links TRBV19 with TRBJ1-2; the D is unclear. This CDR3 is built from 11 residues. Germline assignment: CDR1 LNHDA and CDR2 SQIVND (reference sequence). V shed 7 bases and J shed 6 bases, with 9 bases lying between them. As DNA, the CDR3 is TGTGCCAGTAAGTTGGAAGATGGCTACACCTTC. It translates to CASKLEDGYTF.

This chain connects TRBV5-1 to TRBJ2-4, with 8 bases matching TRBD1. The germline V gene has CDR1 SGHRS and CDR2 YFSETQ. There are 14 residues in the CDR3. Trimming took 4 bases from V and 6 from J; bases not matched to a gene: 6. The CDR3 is CASSEQGVGNIQYF. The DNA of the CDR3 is TGCGCCAGCAGCGAACAGGGGGTCGGAAACATTCAGTACTTC. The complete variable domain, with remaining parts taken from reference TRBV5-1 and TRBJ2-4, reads KAGVTQTPRYLIKTRGQQVTLSCSPISGHRSVSWYQQTPGQGLQFLFEYFSETQRNKGNFPGRFSGRQFSNSRSEMNVSTLELGDSALYLCASSEQGVGNIQYFGAGTRLSVL.

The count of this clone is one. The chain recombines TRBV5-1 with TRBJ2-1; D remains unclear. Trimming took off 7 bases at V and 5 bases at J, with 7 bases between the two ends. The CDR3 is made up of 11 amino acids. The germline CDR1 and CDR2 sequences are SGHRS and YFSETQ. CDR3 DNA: TGCGCCAGCCGATCCAACAATGAGCAGTTCTTC. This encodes CASRSNNEQFF.

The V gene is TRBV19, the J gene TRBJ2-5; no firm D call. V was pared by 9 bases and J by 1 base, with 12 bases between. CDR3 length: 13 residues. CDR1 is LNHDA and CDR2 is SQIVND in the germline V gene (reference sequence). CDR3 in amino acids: CASSSVSQETQYF. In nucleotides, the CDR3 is TGTGCCAGCTCCAGCGTCTCCCAAGAGACCCAGTACTTC.

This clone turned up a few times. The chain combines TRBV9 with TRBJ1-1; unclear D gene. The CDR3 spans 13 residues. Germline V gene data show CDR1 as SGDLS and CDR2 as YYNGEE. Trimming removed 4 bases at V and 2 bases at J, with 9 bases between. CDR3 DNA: TGTGCCAGCAGCTCCGGACCTAACACTGAAGCTTTCTTT. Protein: CASSSGPNTEAFF.

DNA for the CDR3: TGCAGCGCGCGAGAGGGGGTTGGTCAGCCCCAGCATTTT. Its protein product is CSAREGVGQPQHF. The chain couples TRBV29-1 to TRBJ1-5; D possibly corresponds to TRBD1 (6 bases). The CDR3 is 13 residues long. The germline CDR1 and CDR2 sequences are SQVTM and ANQGSEA. V was clipped by 7 bases and J by 6 bases, with 16 bases between them.

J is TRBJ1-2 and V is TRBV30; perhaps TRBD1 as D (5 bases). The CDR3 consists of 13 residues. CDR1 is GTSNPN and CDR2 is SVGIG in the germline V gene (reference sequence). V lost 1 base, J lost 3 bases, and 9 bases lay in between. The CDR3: CAWSDWGDYGYTF. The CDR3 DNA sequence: TGTGCCTGGAGTGATTGGGGCGACTATGGCTACACCTTC.

For the CDR3, the DNA is TGTGCCTGGAGGCCCCCGGGACTAGCGACTCAGTTCTTC. Translated: CAWRPPGLATQFF. This sequence joins TRBV30 and TRBJ2-1, with 10 bases identical to TRBD2. The germline V gene has CDR1 GTSNPN and CDR2 SVGIG (reference sequence). The CDR3 runs 13 residues. V lost 3 bases and J lost 13; bases outside the gene matches: 9.